The next 14 T cell receptor beta chains were all read from a single sample in a study of blood T cell repertoires in COVID-19. Clones were sequenced by immunoSEQ multiplex PCR, and TCRdb holds only the in-frame ones, with some missing. The sample shows 220,000 or so clones, around 84% of them seen only once. What was sequenced was peripheral blood. These receptors all come from a woman aged 60-75 years who had recovered from COVID-19.

The chain combines TRBV19 with TRBJ2-1, with 7 nucleotides matching TRBD2. The CDR3 has 13 residues. Germline V CDR1 and CDR2: LNHDA, SQIVND (reference sequence). Germline trimming cut 3 bases from V and 10 bases from J; bases unmatched to any gene: 6. CDR3 nucleotide sequence: TGTGCCAGTAGTATGTCAGCGGGGCACGAGCAGTTCTTC. It codes for CASSMSAGHEQFF.

The V call is TRBV5-4, the J call TRBJ2-5; D perhaps matches TRBD2 (5 bases). Germline CDR1 SGHNT, CDR2 YYREEE (reference sequence). Deletions cut 10 bases from V and 5 bases from J, with 15 bases between. The CDR3 consists of 12 residues. This chain's CDR3 is CAGSGIGETQYF. The CDR3 bases are TGTGCCGGATCGGGGATAGGGGAGACCCAGTACTTC. Filled out from reference TRBV5-4 and TRBJ2-5, the complete variable domain reads ETGVTQSPTHLIKTRGQQVTLRCSSQSGHNTVSWYQQALGQGPQFIFQYYREEENGRGNFPPRFSGLQFPNYSSELNVNALELDDSALYLCAGSGIGETQYFGPGTRLLVL.

The chain joins TRBV2 to TRBJ2-2, with TRBD1 matching 8 bases. The CDR3 extends over 14 amino acids. V lost 5 bases to trimming and J lost 7 bases; unmatched junction nucleotides: 6. Germline V gene lookup returns CDR1 SNHLY and CDR2 FYNNEI. CDR3 region: CASSPQGVGGELFF. The CDR3 bases are TGTGCCAGCAGTCCACAGGGGGTCGGCGGGGAGCTGTTTTTT.

This clone came up a few times. J is TRBJ2-5 and V is TRBV7-9; tentative D call: TRBD1 (6 bases). The CDR3 runs to 14 residues. Germline values: CDR1 SEHNR, CDR2 FQNEAQ (reference sequence). Trimming removed 1 base from V and 2 bases from J, with 8 bases in between. DNA for the CDR3: TGTGCCAGCAGCTTAGGGACAGATCAAGAGACCCAGTACTTC. Protein product: CASSLGTDQETQYF.

V usage is TRBV27 and J usage is TRBJ2-3, with TRBD1 identical over 9 bases. The ends lost 4 bases at V and 5 bases at J; junction bases unmatched: 10. The germline gives CDR1 MNHEY, CDR2 SMNVEV (reference sequence). The CDR3 has 16 residues. CDR3 nucleotides: TGTGCCAGCAGTTCCCAGACAGGGGGTGCCCGAGATACGCAGTATTTT. Its translation: CASSSQTGGARDTQYF.

The chain has TRBV29-1 and TRBJ1-1; D not resolved. Trimming removed 2 bases at V and 1 base at J, with 14 bases between. This CDR3 is 15 amino acids long. Germline-derived CDR1 and CDR2 are SQVTM and ANQGSEA. The CDR3 sequence: CSVELAGWGNTEAFF. DNA for the CDR3: TGCAGCGTTGAATTAGCGGGTTGGGGGAACACTGAAGCTTTCTTT.

The chain carries TRBV9 and TRBJ2-1; 8 bases are shared with TRBD2. The CDR3 spans 18 residues. J lost 1 base, V lost 0 bases, and 9 bases had no gene match. CDR1 and CDR2 (germline): SGDLS, YYNGEE. The CDR3 DNA sequence: TGTGCCAGCAGCGTAGGGGGACTAGGATTCAGTTCCTACAATGAGCAGTTCTTC. Residues: CASSVGGLGFSSYNEQFF.

The rearrangement joins TRBV29-1 to TRBJ1-1; D possibly corresponds to TRBD1 (6 bases). The CDR3 spans 13 residues. Per germline, CDR1 SQVTM and CDR2 ANQGSEA. V lost 4 bases and J lost 4, with 13 bases in between. The CDR3 DNA reads as TGCAGCGTTGTTGGGGGCTCGATCACTGAAGCTTTCTTT. Its translation: CSVVGGSITEAFF.

The chain couples TRBV5-1 to TRBJ1-2, with no clear D. Germline V gene sequence: CDR1 SGHRS, CDR2 YFSETQ. The CDR3 has 13 amino acids. The V end lost 0 bases, the J end lost 8 bases, and 11 bases lay between the germline ends. CDR3 protein: CASSLGGGLGYTF. CDR3 DNA: TGCGCCAGCAGCTTGGGCGGAGGGCTCGGCTACACCTTC.

There are a few counts of this clone. This chain connects TRBV4-1 to TRBJ1-2; D ambiguous. The CDR3 consists of 12 residues. Germline V gene sequence: CDR1 MGHRA, CDR2 YSYEKL. The V end was cut by 1 base, the J end by 7 bases, with 7 bases between. The CDR3 nucleotides read TGCGCCAGCAGCCAAGGCGGGGTTGGCTACACCTTC. Protein sequence: CASSQGGVGYTF.

The chain recombines TRBV5-4 with TRBJ2-3; perhaps TRBD2 as D (6 bases). CDR3 length: 13 amino acids. Looked up from germline, CDR1 is SGHNT and CDR2 is YYREEE (reference sequence). Deletions cut 4 bases from V and 3 bases from J, with 9 bases between. The CDR3 region has the DNA TGTGCCAGCAGCGTGGCGGGGACAGATACGCAGTATTTT. This codes for CASSVAGTDTQYF.

The chain recombines TRBV5-4 with TRBJ2-3, with TRBD1 matching over 9 bases. V trimming: 9 bases; J trimming: 1 base; junction bases outside the gene matches: 12. The CDR3 is made up of 16 amino acids. Per the germline V gene, CDR1 is SGHNT and CDR2 is YYREEE (reference sequence). CDR3 sequence: CATRSGRDRGTDTQYF. The DNA for the CDR3 is TGTGCCACCCGAAGCGGCCGGGACAGGGGCACAGATACGCAGTATTTT.

This chain links TRBV9 with TRBJ1-2; TRBD1 agrees at 7 bases. V lost 0 bases and J lost 4; bases outside the gene matches: 9. The CDR3 covers 16 residues. CDR1 and CDR2 (germline): SGDLS, YYNGEE. The DNA for the CDR3 is TGTGCCAGCAGCGTAGAGGAGGGGGCGCGTAGCTATGGCTACACCTTC. Protein: CASSVEEGARSYGYTF.

The V and J genes are TRBV5-4 and TRBJ2-2, with 13 bases lining up with TRBD2. The V gene end was trimmed by 4 bases and the J gene end by 6 bases; junction bases not matched to a gene: 6. The length of the CDR3 is 16 residues. The germline V gene encodes CDR1 SGHNT and CDR2 YYREEE (reference sequence). CDR3 DNA: TGTGCCAGCAGCCCCGGGACTAGCGGGGCCCCCGGGGAGCTGTTTTTT. This codes for CASSPGTSGAPGELFF.